The 31 T cell receptor beta chains reported below all come from one sample, sequenced in a study of blood T cell repertoires in COVID-19 (TCRdb year 2020). Library preparation used the immunoSEQ multiplex PCR assay. Here the immuneACCESS table is served through TCRdb, limited to in-frame sequences with V and J called. Missing clones are a known gap in these copies; in checked studies unresolved V genes cover under half, and the rest lacks a known reason. The sample table lists 50,000 to 70,000 clones, 84% of them with a count of one. Of the sample, roughly 9.3% is held by the ten largest clones. Source material: peripheral blood. The receptor source for this set is a man at least 80 years old with COVID-19, enrolled during active disease.

The chain has TRBV10-3 and TRBJ2-5, with D possibly being TRBD1 (5 bases). Trimming shortened V by 6 bases and J by 5 bases, and 13 bases separated the two germline ends. This CDR3 has 13 amino acids. Germline CDR1 and CDR2: ENHRY and SYGVKD. CDR3 in DNA: TGTGCCATCAGAACGCAGGGTTTGGAGACCCAGTACTTC. Protein product: CAIRTQGLETQYF.

The gene calls are TRBV2 and TRBJ2-3; possibly TRBD1 for D (5 bases). The length of the CDR3 is 12 residues. Between the trimmed V and J ends, which lost 5 bases and 6 bases, there was a span of 9 bases. CDR1 is SNHLY, CDR2 FYNNEI, per germline. The CDR3 DNA is TGTGCCAGCAGTCCCTCAGGGGATACGCAGTATTTT. Its protein is CASSPSGDTQYF.

The rearrangement uses TRBV9 and TRBJ2-3; 12 bases align to TRBD2. The CDR3 runs to 20 residues. V lost 6 bases, J lost 5 bases, and 22 bases stayed unmatched. Per germline, CDR1 SGDLS and CDR2 YYNGEE. CDR3 sequence (DNA): TGTGCCAGCACCGCTTTAGGACGGACTAGCGGGATCGAAGGTCAAGATACGCAGTATTTT. This translates into CASTALGRTSGIEGQDTQYF. Filled out from reference TRBV9 and TRBJ2-3, the complete variable domain reads DSGVTQTPKHLITATGQRVTLRCSPRSGDLSVYWYQQSLDQGLQFLIQYYNGEERAKGNILERFSAQQFPDLHSELNLSSLELGDSALYFCASTALGRTSGIEGQDTQYFGPGTRLTVL.

The CDR3 protein is CASSWGRTASGNTIYF. The DNA of the CDR3 is TGTGCCAGCAGTTGGGGTCGGACTGCCTCTGGAAACACCATATATTTT. The gene calls are TRBV28 and TRBJ1-3; no firm D call. V was cut by 4 bases and J by 0 bases, with 13 bases left in between. Germline loops: CDR1 MDHEN, CDR2 SYDVKM. This CDR3 has 16 residues.

A single count supports this clone. The J gene is TRBJ1-2, the V gene TRBV11-2; D call uncertain. Trimming stripped 0 bases from V and 4 bases from J, with 15 bases between. This CDR3 contains 16 residues. Germline values: CDR1 SGHAT, CDR2 FQNNGV. Here the CDR3 DNA reads TGTGCCAGCAGCTTAGATCGGACGGGGTTTGGCTATGGCTACACCTTC. Translating it yields CASSLDRTGFGYGYTF.

J is TRBJ1-3 and V is TRBV7-6; 10 bases are shared with TRBD1. There are 17 residues in the CDR3. Germline V gives CDR1 SGHVS, CDR2 FNYEAQ. The V and J ends lost 4 bases and 0 bases, in that order; junction bases with no gene match: 6. Written as DNA, the CDR3 is TGTGCCAGCAGCTCGGGACAGGGGACACTCTCTGGAAACACCATATATTTT. Translation gives CASSSGQGTLSGNTIYF.

The chain employs TRBV5-1 and TRBJ2-2, with D perhaps matching TRBD1 (6 bases). The germline V gene has CDR1 SGHRS and CDR2 YFSETQ. The V and J ends lost 2 bases and 0 bases respectively, with 8 bases between them. CDR3 length: 15 residues. CDR3 loop: CASSFWTANTGELFF. The DNA for the CDR3 is TGCGCCAGCAGCTTTTGGACAGCGAACACCGGGGAGCTGTTTTTT.

The chain carries TRBV19 and TRBJ1-2; D uncertain. V lost 2 bases and J lost 3, with 16 bases in between. The CDR3 spans 16 residues. CDR1 is LNHDA and CDR2 is SQIVND in the germline V gene (reference sequence). Here the CDR3 reads CASSINLEGSHYGYTF. DNA of the CDR3: TGTGCCAGTAGTATAAATTTGGAGGGTTCGCACTATGGCTACACCTTC.

This clone came up once. The chain joins TRBV19 to TRBJ2-3; TRBD1 matches at 7 bases. CDR1 is LNHDA, CDR2 SQIVND, per germline (reference sequence). CDR3 length: 15 residues. V gave up 7 bases and J gave up 0 bases; unmatched junction bases: 7. The CDR3 sequence is CASTSGTVSTDTQYF. The DNA of the CDR3 is TGTGCCAGTACCTCGGGGACAGTCAGCACAGATACGCAGTATTTT.

This clone was picked up one time. The DNA of the CDR3 is TGTGCCAGCAGTCCCTCGTCGGAGGGCCTATATGGCTACACCTTC. It encodes CASSPSSEGLYGYTF. The chain carries TRBV28 and TRBJ1-2; D is ambiguous. The CDR3 is 15 residues long. The ends were cut back, 5 bases at V and 5 bases at J, with 18 bases in the middle. Germline V lookup: CDR1 MDHEN, CDR2 SYDVKM.

The V and J genes are TRBV18 and TRBJ2-1, with TRBD2 matching 8 bases. V was pared by 3 bases and J by 9 bases, with 7 bases of the junction left unmatched. Germline loops: CDR1 KGHSH, CDR2 LQKENI. CDR3 size: 14 residues. The CDR3 DNA reads TGTGCCAGCTCACCGGGACTAGTCGTGCCTGAGCAGTTCTTC. Translating gives CASSPGLVVPEQFF. The full variable domain, in which reference TRBV18 and TRBJ2-1 provide the parts outside the CDR3, is NAGVMQNPRHLVRRRGQEARLRCSPMKGHSHVYWYRQLPEEGLKFMVYLQKENIIDESGMPKERFSAEFPKEGPSILRIQQVVRGDSAAYFCASSPGLVVPEQFFGPGTRLTVL.

J is TRBJ2-1 and V is TRBV3-1 (or the pseudogene TRBV3-2); 12 positions agree with TRBD2. V lost 0 bases and J lost 15; bases outside the gene matches: 9. CDR1 LGHDT and CDR2 YNNKEL come from the germline V gene (reference sequence). CDR3 length equals 15 residues. In DNA form, the CDR3 reads TGTGCCAGCAGCCAAGAACCCCTGACTAGCGGGAGACTGTTCTTC. Translating it yields CASSQEPLTSGRLFF.

V usage is TRBV29-1 and J usage is TRBJ1-4; 8 nucleotides line up with TRBD1. Trimming at V came to 6 bases and at J to 1 base, leaving 1 base not matched to a gene. CDR1 is SQVTM, CDR2 ANQGSEA, per germline. This CDR3 region has 13 residues. DNA for the CDR3: TGCAGCGTCGACAGGGGAACTAATGAAAAACTGTTTTTT. Amino acid sequence: CSVDRGTNEKLFF.

The chain has TRBV5-1 and TRBJ1-6; D perhaps matches TRBD1 (6 bases). The V gene lost 4 bases and the J gene lost 7 bases, with 21 bases spanning the gap. The CDR3 covers 17 residues. The germline V gene has CDR1 SGHRS and CDR2 YFSETQ. The CDR3 coding sequence is TGCGCCAGCAGCCCGCCTGGGGGGGCAGGAGGAAATTCACCCCTCCACTTT. Translated: CASSPPGGAGGNSPLHF.

This chain uses TRBV30 with TRBJ1-1; D might be TRBD1 (5 bases). The CDR3 has 15 residues. Germline loops: CDR1 GTSNPN, CDR2 SVGIG (reference sequence). Trimming shortened V by 0 bases and J by 3 bases, and 14 bases separated the two germline ends. This CDR3 reads CAWSVSPRVDTEAFF. As DNA, the CDR3 is TGTGCCTGGAGTGTATCCCCCAGGGTGGACACTGAAGCTTTCTTT.

This clone was counted a single time. The chain is built from TRBV27 and TRBJ1-4; perhaps TRBD1 as D (5 bases). This CDR3 has 14 residues. The V gene's germline CDR1 is MNHEY and CDR2 SMNVEV (reference sequence). V was cut by 8 bases and J by 8 bases, with 18 bases left in between. CDR3 in DNA: TGTGCCAGCCGCCCGTTAGCCCGGGGGGAAAAACTGTTTTTT. Translated, it gives CASRPLARGEKLFF.

The chain joins TRBV27 to TRBJ1-2; weak D call: TRBD1 (5 bases). The CDR3 has 13 residues. Germline CDR1 reads MNHEY; CDR2 reads SMNVEV (reference sequence). V was pared by 6 bases and J by 4 bases, with 12 bases between. CDR3 amino acids: CASSGGPAYGYTF. The CDR3 DNA reads as TGTGCCAGCAGCGGGGGACCGGCCTATGGCTACACCTTC.

The V gene is TRBV11-2, the J gene TRBJ2-5, with a tentative D call TRBD1 (5 bases). The V and J ends lost 2 bases and 4 bases respectively, with 11 bases between them. CDR1 is SGHAT, CDR2 FQNNGV, per germline. This CDR3 region has 14 residues. CDR3 bases: TGTGCCAGCAGCTTATGGGGCGGCCCAGAGACCCAGTACTTC. This encodes CASSLWGGPETQYF.

CDR3: CASSLDRGPSPLHF. CDR3 sequence (DNA): TGTGCCAGCAGCTTGGACAGGGGGCCATCACCCCTCCACTTT. The chain recombines TRBV7-3 with TRBJ1-6; 11 bases match TRBD1. The germline CDR1 and CDR2 sequences are SGHTA and FQGTGA. J lost 10 bases, V lost 3 bases, and 2 bases had no gene match. This CDR3 region has 14 residues. Full variable domain (remainder filled in from reference TRBV7-3 and TRBJ1-6): GAGVSQTPSNKVTEKGKYVELRCDPISGHTALYWYRQSLGQGPEFLIYFQGTGAADDSGLPNDRFFAVRPEGSVSTLKIQRTERGDSAVYLCASSLDRGPSPLHFGNGTRLTVT.

The rearrangement joins TRBV5-1 to TRBJ2-7; D is perhaps TRBD1 (7 bases). Trimming stripped 0 bases from V and 7 bases from J, with 14 bases between. Germline V gene sequence: CDR1 SGHRS, CDR2 YFSETQ. The CDR3 has 14 residues. This CDR3 is CASSLEEGAREQYF. CDR3 nucleotides: TGCGCCAGCAGCTTGGAGGAGGGGGCGAGGGAGCAGTACTTC.

The rearrangement links TRBV6-5 to TRBJ1-2; D unclear. The CDR3 runs 12 residues. The germline V gene encodes CDR1 MNHEY and CDR2 SVGAGI. The V gene lost 8 bases and the J gene lost 7 bases, with 14 bases spanning the gap. The CDR3 sequence is CASDPQAGGYTF. CDR3 coding DNA: TGTGCCAGCGACCCCCAGGCTGGTGGCTACACCTTC.

This clone was seen a single time. J is TRBJ1-3 and V is TRBV30, with no clear D. This CDR3 region has 13 residues. V lost 2 bases to trimming and J lost 7 bases, with 12 bases between them. Looked up from germline, CDR1 is GTSNPN and CDR2 is SVGIG (reference sequence). CDR3 in amino acids: CAWSSSFGNTIYF. The CDR3 nucleotides are TGTGCCTGGAGTTCATCTTTCGGGAACACCATATATTTT. Complete variable domain (other parts from reference TRBV30 and TRBJ1-3): SQTIHQWPATLVQPVGSPLSLECTVEGTSNPNLYWYRQAAGRGLQLLFYSVGIGQISSEVPQNLSASRPQDRQFILSSKKLLLSDSGFYLCAWSSSFGNTIYFGEGSWLTVV.

This chain links TRBV7-7 with TRBJ2-5, with TRBD2 as a possible D gene (5 bases). The CDR3 is 15 residues long. V was cut by 5 bases and J by 5 bases, with 18 bases left in between. Germline CDR1 is SSHAT and CDR2 is FNYEAQ (reference sequence). CDR3 residues: CASSVSGILGETQYF. The CDR3 DNA sequence: TGTGCCAGCAGCGTGTCCGGGATCCTGGGGGAGACCCAGTACTTC.

This sequence joins TRBV24-1 and TRBJ2-2, with D unresolved. The germline V and J ends were trimmed by 5 bases and 0 bases, with 6 bases remaining between them. Germline V lookup: CDR1 KGHDR, CDR2 SFDVKD. The CDR3 loop spans 14 amino acids. The CDR3 protein is CATSANTNTGELFF. The CDR3 bases are TGTGCCACCAGTGCGAACACGAACACCGGGGAGCTGTTTTTT.

V usage is TRBV7-2 and J usage is TRBJ2-4; D gene ambiguous. Germline-derived CDR1 and CDR2 are SGHTA and FQGNSA. Trimming took off 5 bases at V and 0 bases at J, with 8 bases between the two ends. The CDR3 runs to 14 residues. CDR3 loop: CASSPGLAKNIQYF. Written as DNA, the CDR3 is TGTGCCAGCAGCCCAGGCCTAGCCAAAAACATTCAGTACTTC.

The chain uses TRBV12-3 or TRBV12-4 and TRBJ2-3, with D unclear. V was cut by 3 bases and J by 8 bases, with 6 bases left in between. The CDR3 is made up of 11 amino acids. CDR3 in amino acids: CASSFLATQYF. For the CDR3, the DNA is TGTGCCAGCAGTTTTTTGGCTACGCAGTATTTT.

This chain uses TRBV7-2 with TRBJ1-5; D perhaps matches TRBD1 (5 bases). Germline CDR1 is SGHTA and CDR2 is FQGNSA. With 7 bases removed from V and 2 bases from J, the gap between germline ends came to 15 bases. There are 15 residues in the CDR3. In nucleotides, the CDR3 is TGTGCCAGCACCGCAGTTTGGGGGGGCAATCAGCCCCAGCATTTT. Its translation: CASTAVWGGNQPQHF.

This clone showed up just a few times. The V gene is TRBV30, the J gene TRBJ1-3; 9 positions agree with TRBD1. CDR1 and CDR2 from the germline V gene are GTSNPN and SVGIG (reference sequence). The CDR3 totals 13 residues. J gave up 3 bases and V 8 bases, and 5 bases lay outside the gene matches. Written as DNA, the CDR3 is TGTGCCAGTTACAGGGGGCTTGGAAACACCATATATTTT. Protein product: CASYRGLGNTIYF.

V gene TRBV3-1 (or the pseudogene TRBV3-2) combines with J gene TRBJ2-5, with 9 bases identical to TRBD1. Germline V gene sequence: CDR1 LGHDT, CDR2 YNNKEL (reference sequence). This CDR3 comprises 15 residues. The J segment lost 3 bases and the V segment lost 4 bases, leaving 6 bases of the junction unmatched. CDR3: CASSLRQGGEETQYF. The CDR3 DNA sequence: TGTGCCAGCAGCCTCCGACAGGGGGGAGAAGAGACCCAGTACTTC.

This sequence joins TRBV7-2 and TRBJ1-4, with 7 bases matching TRBD1. Germline V gene lookup returns CDR1 SGHTA and CDR2 FQGNSA. The CDR3 consists of 15 residues. The V and J ends lost 4 bases and 0 bases, in that order; junction bases with no gene match: 2. CDR3 bases: TGTGCCAGCAGCTCTACAGGGGCAACTAATGAAAAACTGTTTTTT. This gives the protein CASSSTGATNEKLFF.

This clone was found a few times. This chain joins TRBV3-1 (or the pseudogene TRBV3-2) and TRBJ1-4, with no clear D. This CDR3 contains 15 residues. Germline CDR1 is LGHDT and CDR2 is YNNKEL (reference sequence). V was cut by 4 bases and J by 0 bases, with 9 bases left in between. CDR3 sequence (DNA): TGTGCCAGCAGCCCCGCGGGAGCAACTAATGAAAAACTGTTTTTT. Protein product: CASSPAGATNEKLFF.